One and the same sample provided the 19 T cell receptor beta chains below, sequenced in a study of blood T cell repertoires in COVID-19. Method: immunoSEQ multiplex PCR; TCRdb's copy keeps in-frame clones and lacks some. The data hold over 350,000 clones, with about 85% observed a single time. Material for sequencing was PBMCs or T cells enriched from blood (not recorded which). The receptors derive from a woman in her late teens or twenties with acute COVID-19.

V gene TRBV9 combines with J gene TRBJ2-2, with unresolved D. CDR1 and CDR2 from the germline V gene are SGDLS and YYNGEE. There are 14 residues in the CDR3. With 0 bases removed from V and 6 bases from J, the gap between germline ends came to 9 bases. This CDR3 reads CASSVGTSAGELFF. The DNA for the CDR3 is TGTGCCAGCAGCGTAGGAACTTCGGCCGGGGAGCTGTTTTTT.

This rearrangement joins TRBV4-2 to TRBJ2-5; 7 bases match TRBD1. Trimming cost V 5 bases and J 5 bases; bases outside gene matches: 5. CDR1 is LGHNA, CDR2 YNFKEQ, per germline. The CDR3 is 13 residues long. This CDR3 reads CASSTLDRETQYF. The CDR3 DNA sequence: TGTGCCAGCAGCACCTTGGACAGGGAGACCCAGTACTTC.

This chain connects TRBV5-8 to TRBJ2-7; tentative D call: TRBD1 (6 bases). Trimming stripped 0 bases from V and 2 bases from J, with 15 bases between. This CDR3 is 16 amino acids long. Germline loops: CDR1 SGHTS, CDR2 YDEGEE. The CDR3 DNA reads TGTGCCAGCAGCTTGGCAGGGGCCGCCCGAACCTACGAGCAGTACTTC. Translated, it gives CASSLAGAARTYEQYF.

This chain joins TRBV24-1 and TRBJ2-5, with 7 bases lining up with TRBD1. Germline V gene lookup returns CDR1 KGHDR and CDR2 SFDVKD. Unmatched junction bases numbered 4, after V lost 5 bases and J lost 2 bases. The CDR3 has 14 amino acids. The CDR3 DNA is TGTGCCACCAGTGTACCGGGACAGCAAGAGACCCAGTACTTC. Protein: CATSVPGQQETQYF.

CDR3 nucleotide sequence: TGTGCCAGCAGCGTAGACAGGCCCAGCTCCTACAATGAGCAGTTCTTC. Protein sequence: CASSVDRPSSYNEQFF. The chain is built from TRBV9 and TRBJ2-1; weak D call: TRBD1 (5 bases). Germline assignment: CDR1 SGDLS and CDR2 YYNGEE. The CDR3 totals 16 residues. V lost 0 bases and J lost 0, with 10 bases in between. The whole variable domain, remainder taken from reference TRBV9 and TRBJ2-1, is DSGVTQTPKHLITATGQRVTLRCSPRSGDLSVYWYQQSLDQGLQFLIQYYNGEERAKGNILERFSAQQFPDLHSELNLSSLELGDSALYFCASSVDRPSSYNEQFFGPGTRLTVL.

The chain carries TRBV19 and TRBJ1-5; perhaps TRBD1 as D (5 bases). This CDR3 spans 13 amino acids. The V gene's germline CDR1 is LNHDA and CDR2 SQIVND (reference sequence). V gave up 3 bases and J gave up 6 bases, with 9 bases separating them. CDR3 protein: CASSIGGSQPQHF. DNA of the CDR3: TGTGCCAGTAGTATTGGGGGGAGTCAGCCCCAGCATTTT.

The J gene is TRBJ2-4, the V gene TRBV5-8, with TRBD2 as a possible D gene (6 bases). Germline V gene sequence: CDR1 SGHTS, CDR2 YDEGEE. The CDR3 is 15 amino acids. V gave up 4 bases and J gave up 3 bases, with 14 bases separating them. CDR3 nucleotide sequence: TGTGCCAGCAGCCCCATAGCGGTTATCAAAAACATTCAGTACTTC. Residues: CASSPIAVIKNIQYF.

The rearrangement uses TRBV19 and TRBJ1-5, with D possibly TRBD1 on 6 matching bases. The germline CDR1 and CDR2 sequences are LNHDA and SQIVND (reference sequence). This CDR3 spans 15 amino acids. V was trimmed by 7 bases and J by 1 base, leaving 14 bases between them. The CDR3 sequence: CASTQGGGSNQPQHF. CDR3 coding DNA: TGTGCCAGTACTCAAGGGGGAGGGAGCAATCAGCCCCAGCATTTT.

The chain joins TRBV7-2 to TRBJ2-7; 12 bases are a match to TRBD2. The V segment lost 4 bases and the J segment 1 base; nucleotides outside the gene matches: 2. The CDR3 is made up of 15 amino acids. Germline V gives CDR1 SGHTA, CDR2 FQGNSA. The CDR3 loop reads CASSSTSGSSYEQYF. The CDR3, as DNA: TGTGCCAGCAGCTCGACTAGCGGGAGTTCCTACGAGCAGTACTTC.

The CDR3 nucleotides are TGTGCCAGCAGTTACGGTCGGGGGGTGGTCGGTTCACCCCTCCACTTT. This gives the protein CASSYGRGVVGSPLHF. The V and J genes are TRBV6-6 and TRBJ1-6; tentative D call: TRBD1 (5 bases). Germline V gene lookup returns CDR1 MNHNY and CDR2 SVGAGI (reference sequence). The CDR3 loop spans 16 amino acids. Between the trimmed V and J ends, which lost 2 bases and 9 bases, there was a span of 17 bases.

V and J are TRBV6-6 and TRBJ1-1; D gene ambiguous. In germline, CDR1 is MNHNY, CDR2 SVGAGI (reference sequence). Trimming removed 2 bases at V and 1 base at J, with 8 bases between. The length of the CDR3 is 14 residues. Written as DNA, the CDR3 is TGTGCCAGCAGTTACCTAGCGGCGAACACTGAAGCTTTCTTT. This translates into CASSYLAANTEAFF.

The chain is built from TRBV5-1 and TRBJ1-2; 7 bases agree with TRBD1. Germline V gives CDR1 SGHRS, CDR2 YFSETQ. The CDR3 consists of 14 residues. The J segment lost 1 base and the V segment lost 3 bases, leaving 3 bases of the junction unmatched. CDR3 in amino acids: CASSSTGFNYGYTF. The CDR3 DNA reads as TGCGCCAGCAGCTCGACAGGGTTTAACTATGGCTACACCTTC.

This clone was detected only once. The chain employs TRBV7-9 and TRBJ1-1; D uncertain. V lost 5 bases, J lost 1 base, and 11 bases lay in between. The CDR3 consists of 14 residues. Germline CDR1 and CDR2: SEHNR and FQNEAQ (reference sequence). The chain's CDR3 is CASSEAGGNTEAFF. The CDR3 nucleotides are TGTGCCAGCAGCGAGGCAGGAGGGAACACTGAAGCTTTCTTT.

The V gene is TRBV6-5, the J gene TRBJ1-2; no reliable D call. CDR1 is MNHEY, CDR2 SVGAGI, per germline. CDR3 length: 13 residues. V was pared by 0 bases and J by 4 bases, with 6 bases between. This CDR3 is CASSYSVAYGYTF. The CDR3 coding sequence is TGTGCCAGCAGTTACTCGGTAGCCTATGGCTACACCTTC.

CDR3 protein: CASSFSDRDLSPLHF. The CDR3 bases are TGTGCCAGCAGCTTCTCCGACAGGGATTTGTCACCCCTCCACTTT. The genes are TRBV7-2 and TRBJ1-6; 7 nucleotides align to TRBD1. V trimming: 3 bases; J trimming: 10 bases; junction bases outside the gene matches: 9. Germline-derived CDR1 and CDR2 are SGHTA and FQGNSA. The CDR3 runs 15 residues.

As to this clone: The junction does not match germline at one end; this may be a read error. This sequence joins TRBV7-9 and TRBJ1-1; perhaps TRBD1 as D (5 bases). The germline CDR1 and CDR2 sequences are SEHNR and FQNEAQ (reference sequence). The CDR3 covers 16 residues. The CDR3 DNA sequence: TGTGCCAGCAGCGTAGCGGGGGAGGGGTCCAACACTGAAGCTTTCTTT. Translation: CASSVAGEGSNTEAFF.

The chain uses TRBV2 and TRBJ2-7, with 7 bases identical to TRBD1. Per germline, CDR1 SNHLY and CDR2 FYNNEI. The CDR3 loop spans 13 amino acids. Trimming cost V 8 bases and J 2 bases; bases outside gene matches: 6. This CDR3 is CASLRDSTYEQYF. CDR3 bases: TGTGCCAGCCTCCGGGACAGCACCTACGAGCAGTACTTC.

The chain is built from TRBV18 and TRBJ1-2, with a weak D call TRBD1 (6 bases). The V gene lost 4 bases and the J gene lost 2 bases, with 11 bases spanning the gap. This CDR3 is 14 amino acids long. Germline V gives CDR1 KGHSH, CDR2 LQKENI. As DNA, the CDR3 is TGTGCCAGCTCACAAGACAGGTCAAACTATGGCTACACCTTC. It codes for CASSQDRSNYGYTF. Together with reference TRBV18 and TRBJ1-2, the CDR3 gives the full variable domain: NAGVMQNPRHLVRRRGQEARLRCSPMKGHSHVYWYRQLPEEGLKFMVYLQKENIIDESGMPKERFSAEFPKEGPSILRIQQVVRGDSAAYFCASSQDRSNYGYTFGSGTRLTVV.

The chain combines TRBV28 with TRBJ1-2, with a possible D match to TRBD1 (5 bases). The germline V gene has CDR1 MDHEN and CDR2 SYDVKM. The CDR3 is 15 residues long. V dropped 6 bases and J dropped 2 bases, with 16 bases sitting between them. The CDR3 protein is CASSPGLKGNYGYTF. The DNA for the CDR3 is TGTGCCAGCAGCCCAGGCCTAAAGGGGAACTATGGCTACACCTTC.